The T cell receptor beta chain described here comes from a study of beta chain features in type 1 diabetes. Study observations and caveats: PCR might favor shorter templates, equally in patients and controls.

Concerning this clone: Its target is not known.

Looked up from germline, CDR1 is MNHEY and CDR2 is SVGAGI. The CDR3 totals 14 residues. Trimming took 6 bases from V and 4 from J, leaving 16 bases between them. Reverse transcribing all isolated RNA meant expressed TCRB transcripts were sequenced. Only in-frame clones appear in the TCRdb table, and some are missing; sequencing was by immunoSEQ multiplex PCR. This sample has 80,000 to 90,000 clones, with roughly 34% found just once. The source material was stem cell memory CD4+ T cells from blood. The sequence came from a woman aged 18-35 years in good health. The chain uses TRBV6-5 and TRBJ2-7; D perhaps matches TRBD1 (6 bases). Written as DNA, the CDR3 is TGTGCCAGCAGCCGGTCGACAGGAGAATACGAGCAGTACTTC. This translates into CASSRSTGEYEQYF.